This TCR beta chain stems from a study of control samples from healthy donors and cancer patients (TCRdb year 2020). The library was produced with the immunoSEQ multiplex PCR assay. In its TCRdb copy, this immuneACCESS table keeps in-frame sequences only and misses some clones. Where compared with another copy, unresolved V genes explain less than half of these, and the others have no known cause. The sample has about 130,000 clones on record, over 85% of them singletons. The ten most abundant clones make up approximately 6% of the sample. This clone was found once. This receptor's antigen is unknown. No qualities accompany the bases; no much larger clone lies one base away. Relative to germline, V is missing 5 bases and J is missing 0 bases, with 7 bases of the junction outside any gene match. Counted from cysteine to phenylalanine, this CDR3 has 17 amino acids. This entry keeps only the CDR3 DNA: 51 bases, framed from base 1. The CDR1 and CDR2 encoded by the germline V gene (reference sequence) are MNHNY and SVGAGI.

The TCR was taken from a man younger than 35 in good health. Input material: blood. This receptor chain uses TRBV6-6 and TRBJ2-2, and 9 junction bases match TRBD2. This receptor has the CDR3 CASSLQAGGPNTGELFF. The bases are TGTGCCAGCAGTCTACAAGCGGGGGGCCCGAACACCGGGGAGCTGTTTTTT.